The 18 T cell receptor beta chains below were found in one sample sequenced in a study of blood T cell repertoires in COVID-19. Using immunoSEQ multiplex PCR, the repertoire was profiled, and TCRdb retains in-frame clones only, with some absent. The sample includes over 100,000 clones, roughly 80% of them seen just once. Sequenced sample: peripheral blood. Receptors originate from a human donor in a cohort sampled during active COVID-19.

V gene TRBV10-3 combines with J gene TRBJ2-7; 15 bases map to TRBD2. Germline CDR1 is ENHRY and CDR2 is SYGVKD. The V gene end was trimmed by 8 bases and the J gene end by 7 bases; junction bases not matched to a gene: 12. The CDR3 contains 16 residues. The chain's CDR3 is CAISKDGLAGGREQYF. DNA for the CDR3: TGTGCCATCTCGAAAGACGGACTAGCGGGGGGGCGAGAGCAGTACTTC.

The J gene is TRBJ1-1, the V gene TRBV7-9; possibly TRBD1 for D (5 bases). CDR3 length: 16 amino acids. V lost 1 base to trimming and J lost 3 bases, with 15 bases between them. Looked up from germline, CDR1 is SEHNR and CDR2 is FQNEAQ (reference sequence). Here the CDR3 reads CASSLVDAGRYTEAFF. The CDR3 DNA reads TGTGCCAGCAGCTTAGTAGACGCGGGACGTTACACTGAAGCTTTCTTT.

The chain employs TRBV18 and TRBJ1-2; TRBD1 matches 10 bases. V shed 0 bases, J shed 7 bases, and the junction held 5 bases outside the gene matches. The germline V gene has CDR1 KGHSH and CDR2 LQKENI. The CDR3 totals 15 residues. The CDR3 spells CASSPPGQGIFGYTF. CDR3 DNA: TGTGCCAGCTCACCACCGGGACAGGGGATATTTGGCTACACCTTC.

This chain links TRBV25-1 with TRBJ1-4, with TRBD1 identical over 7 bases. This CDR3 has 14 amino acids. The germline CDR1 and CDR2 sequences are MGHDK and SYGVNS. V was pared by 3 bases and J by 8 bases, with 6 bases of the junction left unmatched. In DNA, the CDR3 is TGTGCCAGCAGTGACCGAGGGGGCCGGGAAAAACTGTTTTTT. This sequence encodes CASSDRGGREKLFF.

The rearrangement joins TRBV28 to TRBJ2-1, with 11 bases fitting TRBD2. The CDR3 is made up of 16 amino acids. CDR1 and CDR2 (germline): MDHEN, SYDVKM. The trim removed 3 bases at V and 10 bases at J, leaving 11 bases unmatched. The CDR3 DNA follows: TGTGCCAGCAGTTTCCGACTAGCGGGGTCGTCGGTGGAGCAGTTCTTC. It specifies CASSFRLAGSSVEQFF.

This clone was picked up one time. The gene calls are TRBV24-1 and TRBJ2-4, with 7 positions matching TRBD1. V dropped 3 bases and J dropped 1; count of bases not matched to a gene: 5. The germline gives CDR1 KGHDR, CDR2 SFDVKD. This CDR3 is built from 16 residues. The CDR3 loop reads CATSDTSQGAKNIQYF. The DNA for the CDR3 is TGTGCCACCAGTGATACTTCACAGGGGGCCAAAAACATTCAGTACTTC.

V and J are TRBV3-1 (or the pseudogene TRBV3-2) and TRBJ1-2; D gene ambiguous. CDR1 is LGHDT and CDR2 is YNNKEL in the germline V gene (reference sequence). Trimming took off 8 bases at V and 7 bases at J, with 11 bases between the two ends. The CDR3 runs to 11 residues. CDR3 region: CASPPRFGYTF. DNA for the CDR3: TGTGCCAGCCCCCCCCGGTTTGGCTACACCTTC.

The CDR3 reads CASSPSLDRGELFF. For the CDR3, the DNA is TGTGCCAGCAGCCCATCCTTGGACAGGGGGGAGCTGTTTTTT. This chain connects TRBV3-1 (or the pseudogene TRBV3-2) to TRBJ2-2; 7 bases align to TRBD1. Germline V gene data show CDR1 as LGHDT and CDR2 as YNNKEL (reference sequence). The J segment lost 8 bases and the V segment lost 4 bases, leaving 7 bases of the junction unmatched. There are 14 residues in the CDR3.

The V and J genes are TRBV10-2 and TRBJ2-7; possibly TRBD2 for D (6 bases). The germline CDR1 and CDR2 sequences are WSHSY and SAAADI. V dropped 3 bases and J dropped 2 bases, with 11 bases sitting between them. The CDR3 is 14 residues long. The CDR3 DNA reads TGCGCCAGCAGTGATTGGGAGCGGGCCTACGAGCAGTACTTC. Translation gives CASSDWERAYEQYF.

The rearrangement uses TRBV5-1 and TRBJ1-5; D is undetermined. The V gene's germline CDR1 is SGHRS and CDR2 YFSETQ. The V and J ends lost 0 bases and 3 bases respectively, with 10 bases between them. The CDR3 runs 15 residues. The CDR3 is CASSLVGGVNQPQHF. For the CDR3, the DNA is TGCGCCAGCAGCTTGGTAGGCGGAGTCAATCAGCCCCAGCATTTT.

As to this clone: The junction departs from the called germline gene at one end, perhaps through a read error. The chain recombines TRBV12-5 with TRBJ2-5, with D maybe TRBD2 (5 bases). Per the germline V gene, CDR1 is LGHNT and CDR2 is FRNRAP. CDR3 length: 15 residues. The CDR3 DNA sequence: TGTGCTAGTGGTTTGTCCGAGGGCCTCCAAGGGACCCAGTACTTC. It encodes CASGLSEGLQGTQYF.

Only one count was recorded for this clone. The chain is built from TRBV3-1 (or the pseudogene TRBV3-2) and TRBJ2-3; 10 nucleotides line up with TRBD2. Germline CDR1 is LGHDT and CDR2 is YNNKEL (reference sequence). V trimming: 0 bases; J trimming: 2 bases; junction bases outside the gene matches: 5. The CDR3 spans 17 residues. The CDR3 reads CASSQESLAGVTDTQYF. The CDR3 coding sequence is TGTGCCAGCAGCCAAGAATCCCTAGCGGGGGTCACAGATACGCAGTATTTT.

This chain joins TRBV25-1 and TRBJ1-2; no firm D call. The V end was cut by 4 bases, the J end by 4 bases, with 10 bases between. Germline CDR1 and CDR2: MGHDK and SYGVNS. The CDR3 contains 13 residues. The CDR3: CASSGQDIYGYTF. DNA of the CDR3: TGTGCCAGCAGTGGTCAGGATATCTATGGCTACACCTTC.

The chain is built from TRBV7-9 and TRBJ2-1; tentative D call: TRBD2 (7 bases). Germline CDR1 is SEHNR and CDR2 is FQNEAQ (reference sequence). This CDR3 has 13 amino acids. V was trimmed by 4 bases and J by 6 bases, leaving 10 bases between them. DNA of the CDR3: TGTGCCAGCAGCTGGGGAGGGGGCAATGAGCAGTTCTTC. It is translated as CASSWGGGNEQFF.

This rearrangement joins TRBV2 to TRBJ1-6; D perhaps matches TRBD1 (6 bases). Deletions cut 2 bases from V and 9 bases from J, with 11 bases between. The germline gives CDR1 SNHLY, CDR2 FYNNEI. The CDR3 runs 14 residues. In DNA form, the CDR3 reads TGTGCCAGCAGTGAAACGGACAGAATTTCACCCCTCCACTTT. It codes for CASSETDRISPLHF.

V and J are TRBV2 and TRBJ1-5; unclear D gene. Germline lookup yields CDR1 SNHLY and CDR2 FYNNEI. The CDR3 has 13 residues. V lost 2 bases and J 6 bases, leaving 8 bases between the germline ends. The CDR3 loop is CASSETRGQPQHF. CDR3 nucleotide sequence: TGTGCCAGCAGTGAAACCCGGGGTCAGCCCCAGCATTTT.

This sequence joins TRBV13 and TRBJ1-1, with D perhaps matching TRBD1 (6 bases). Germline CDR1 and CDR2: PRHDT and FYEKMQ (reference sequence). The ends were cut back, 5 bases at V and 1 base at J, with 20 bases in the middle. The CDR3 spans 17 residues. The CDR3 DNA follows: TGTGCCAGCAGCCAGGGGTCTAAAGGGGGATCGAACACTGAAGCTTTCTTT. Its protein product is CASSQGSKGGSNTEAFF. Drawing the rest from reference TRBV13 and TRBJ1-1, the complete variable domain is AAGVIQSPRHLIKEKRETATLKCYPIPRHDTVYWYQQGPGQDPQFLISFYEKMQSDKGSIPDRFSAQQFSDYHSELNMSSLELGDSALYFCASSQGSKGGSNTEAFFGQGTRLTVV.

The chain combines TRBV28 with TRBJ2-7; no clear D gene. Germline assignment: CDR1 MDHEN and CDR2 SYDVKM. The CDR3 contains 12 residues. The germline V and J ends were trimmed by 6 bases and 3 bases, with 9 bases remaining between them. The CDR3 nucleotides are TGTGCCAGCAGACCAAACAGCTACGAGCAGTACTTC. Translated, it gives CASRPNSYEQYF.